Listed below are T cell receptor beta chains from one sample, sequenced in a study of blood T cells in healthy people across ages. One entry per CDR3 protein, called by TCRdb with MiXCR from the 5' RACE reads. Of 1.5 million to 2 million distinct CDR3 sequences listed, around half were seen once; the top ten hold around 2.1%. Sequencing used blood. These receptors all stem from a woman aged 35 to 49 in good health. CDR3s include the opening cysteine and the closing phenylalanine or tryptophan. The D gene is left open where the match is weak. Where a row states a size, it is once, few, many or the class of an expanded clone; other rows omit it.

v_call: TRBV4-3
d_call: TRBD1
clone_size: few
j_call: TRBJ1-2
cdr3_aa: CASSQDLVGSGGNYGYTF
cdr3_nt: TGCGCCAGCAGCCAAGATCTTGTCGGGTCAGGGGGAAACTATGGCTACACCTTC

v_call: TRBV6-1
d_call: NA
clone_size: NA
j_call: TRBJ2-7
cdr3_aa: CASSSRAHCEQYF
cdr3_nt: TGTGCCAGCAGTAGCAGAGCCCACTGCGAGCAGTACTTC

v_call: TRBV7-2
d_call: NA
clone_size: NA
j_call: TRBJ2-3
cdr3_aa: CASSLRRGRDTQYF
cdr3_nt: TGTGCCAGCAGCTTAAGGAGAGGGAGAGATACGCAGTATTTT

v_call: TRBV29-1
d_call: NA
clone_size: NA
j_call: TRBJ1-5
cdr3_aa: CSVEVGGGDQPQHF
cdr3_nt: TGCAGCGTTGAAGTTGGTGGGGGAGATCAGCCCCAGCATTTT

v_call: TRBV11-2
d_call: TRBD2
clone_size: NA
j_call: TRBJ2-3
cdr3_aa: CASSSGLAGTYTQYF
cdr3_nt: TGTGCCAGCAGCTCGGGACTAGCGGGAACTTATACGCAGTATTTT

v_call: TRBV28
d_call: TRBD1
clone_size: few
j_call: TRBJ2-1
cdr3_aa: CASSLDRVNNEQFF
cdr3_nt: TGTGCCAGCAGTTTGGACAGGGTAAACAATGAGCAGTTCTTC

v_call: TRBV28
d_call: NA
clone_size: NA
j_call: TRBJ1-1
cdr3_aa: CASSNPRDLGGTEAFF
cdr3_nt: TGTGCCAGCAGCAACCCCCGGGACCTAGGGGGCACTGAAGCTTTCTTT

v_call: TRBV20-1
d_call: TRBD2
clone_size: NA
j_call: TRBJ2-3
cdr3_aa: CSASQLAGGMRSTDTQYF
cdr3_nt: TGCAGTGCTAGTCAACTAGCGGGGGGGATGAGGAGCACAGATACGCAGTATTTT

v_call: TRBV7-2
d_call: TRBD1
clone_size: few
j_call: TRBJ1-2
cdr3_aa: CASSPTGGLGYTF
cdr3_nt: TGTGCCAGCAGCCCGACAGGGGGCCTTGGCTACACCTTC

v_call: TRBV7-3
d_call: NA
clone_size: NA
j_call: TRBJ2-1
cdr3_aa: CASSLRGFTNEQFF
cdr3_nt: TGTGCCAGCAGCTTAAGAGGCTTCACCAATGAGCAGTTCTTC

v_call: TRBV6-1
d_call: NA
clone_size: NA
j_call: TRBJ2-7
cdr3_aa: CASSRRVEPYEQYF
cdr3_nt: TGTGCCAGCAGCAGGAGGGTAGAGCCCTACGAGCAGTACTTC

v_call: TRBV12-3/TRBV12-4
d_call: NA
clone_size: few
j_call: TRBJ2-5
cdr3_aa: CASSVWRGRDETQYF
cdr3_nt: TGTGCCAGCAGTGTCTGGAGGGGCAGGGACGAGACCCAGTACTTC

v_call: TRBV6-5
d_call: NA
clone_size: once
j_call: TRBJ2-7
cdr3_aa: CASSYSQGRVSYEQYF
cdr3_nt: TGTGCCAGCAGTTACTCACAGGGCCGAGTCTCCTACGAGCAGTACTTC

v_call: TRBV6-2/TRBV6-3
d_call: TRBD1
clone_size: NA
j_call: TRBJ1-2
cdr3_aa: CASSYTRDRGYNYGYTF
cdr3_nt: TGTGCCAGCAGTTACACCCGGGACAGGGGATACAACTATGGCTACACCTTC

v_call: TRBV20-1
d_call: NA
clone_size: few
j_call: TRBJ1-2
cdr3_aa: CSAIPGGYTF
cdr3_nt: TGCAGTGCCATACCCGGTGGCTACACCTTC

v_call: TRBV6-5
d_call: NA
clone_size: NA
j_call: TRBJ1-2
cdr3_aa: CASSQFPRGYGYTF
cdr3_nt: TGTGCCAGCAGCCAATTTCCCCGGGGCTATGGCTACACCTTC

v_call: TRBV9
d_call: NA
clone_size: NA
j_call: TRBJ1-4
cdr3_aa: CASSVGGRATNEKLFF
cdr3_nt: TGTGCCAGCAGCGTAGGCGGCAGAGCAACTAATGAAAAACTGTTTTTT

v_call: TRBV7-9
d_call: NA
clone_size: NA
j_call: TRBJ2-1
cdr3_aa: CASSLVGGGYEQFF
cdr3_nt: TGTGCCAGCAGCTTAGTTGGCGGAGGGTATGAGCAGTTCTTC

v_call: TRBV27
d_call: TRBD1
clone_size: few
j_call: TRBJ2-3
cdr3_aa: CASSIGTVISTDTQYF
cdr3_nt: TGTGCCAGCAGTATAGGGACAGTTATTAGCACAGATACGCAGTATTTT

v_call: TRBV20-1
d_call: NA
clone_size: few
j_call: TRBJ1-2
cdr3_aa: CSASMDDPYGYTF
cdr3_nt: TGCAGTGCGTCCATGGACGATCCCTATGGCTACACCTTC

v_call: TRBV29-1
d_call: TRBD1
clone_size: many
j_call: TRBJ2-1
cdr3_aa: CSVRTGFANEQFF
cdr3_nt: TGCAGCGTTCGGACAGGGTTTGCCAATGAGCAGTTCTTC

v_call: TRBV27
d_call: TRBD1
clone_size: NA
j_call: TRBJ2-1
cdr3_aa: CASQILTGGSYNEQFF
cdr3_nt: TGTGCCAGCCAGATCTTGACAGGGGGCTCCTACAATGAGCAGTTCTTC

v_call: TRBV20-1
d_call: NA
clone_size: few
j_call: TRBJ2-1
cdr3_aa: CSARVDSILSSYNEQFF
cdr3_nt: TGCAGTGCTAGAGTCGACAGTATTTTGAGCTCCTACAATGAGCAGTTCTTC

v_call: TRBV28
d_call: NA
clone_size: few
j_call: TRBJ1-5
cdr3_aa: CASRGPDYQPQHF
cdr3_nt: TGTGCCAGCAGAGGGCCGGACTATCAGCCCCAGCATTTT

v_call: TRBV27
d_call: NA
clone_size: once
j_call: TRBJ2-7
cdr3_aa: CVTRSSYEQYF
cdr3_nt: TGTGTGACCAGGAGCTCCTACGAGCAGTACTTC

v_call: TRBV7-2
d_call: NA
clone_size: once
j_call: TRBJ1-1
cdr3_aa: CASSSHRYTEAFF
cdr3_nt: TGTGCCAGCAGCTCGCACCGGTACACTGAAGCTTTCTTT

v_call: TRBV4-1
d_call: NA
clone_size: NA
j_call: TRBJ2-7
cdr3_aa: CASSQVGLPYEQYF
cdr3_nt: TGCGCCAGCAGCCAAGTCGGTCTCCCCTACGAGCAGTACTTC

v_call: TRBV7-2
d_call: NA
clone_size: NA
j_call: TRBJ2-3
cdr3_aa: CASSTPLGTQYF
cdr3_nt: TGTGCCAGCAGCACCCCCCTAGGTACGCAGTATTTT

v_call: TRBV7-9
d_call: NA
clone_size: NA
j_call: TRBJ1-4
cdr3_aa: CASSLVGGNEKLFF
cdr3_nt: TGTGCCAGCAGCTTAGTTGGGGGGAATGAAAAACTGTTTTTT

v_call: TRBV11-2
d_call: TRBD2
clone_size: NA
j_call: TRBJ2-1
cdr3_aa: CASSLEGGLAGGHNEQFF
cdr3_nt: TGTGCCAGCAGCTTAGAGGGGGGACTAGCGGGGGGGCACAATGAGCAGTTCTTC

v_call: TRBV2
d_call: NA
clone_size: few
j_call: TRBJ2-5
cdr3_aa: CASSDYWKETQYF
cdr3_nt: TGTGCCAGCAGTGATTACTGGAAGGAGACCCAGTACTTC

v_call: TRBV28
d_call: NA
clone_size: once
j_call: TRBJ2-5
cdr3_aa: CASSLYQGPGTQYF
cdr3_nt: TGTGCCAGCAGTTTATATCAGGGGCCGGGGACCCAGTACTTC

v_call: TRBV15
d_call: TRBD1
clone_size: many
j_call: TRBJ2-7
cdr3_aa: CATSRGTGSAYEQYF
cdr3_nt: TGTGCCACCAGCAGAGGGACAGGGTCGGCCTACGAGCAGTACTTC

v_call: TRBV20-1
d_call: TRBD2
clone_size: NA
j_call: TRBJ2-4
cdr3_aa: CSAKSGGNIQYF
cdr3_nt: TGCAGTGCTAAAAGCGGGGGAAACATTCAGTACTTC

v_call: TRBV20-1
d_call: NA
clone_size: NA
j_call: TRBJ1-5
cdr3_aa: CSAPPAGPYSNQPQHF
cdr3_nt: TGCAGTGCTCCTCCGGCCGGCCCTTATAGCAATCAGCCCCAGCATTTT

v_call: TRBV12-3/TRBV12-4
d_call: NA
clone_size: few
j_call: TRBJ1-2
cdr3_aa: CASSSSTGRVPSNYGYTF
cdr3_nt: TGTGCCAGCAGTTCATCAACAGGGAGGGTCCCGTCTAACTATGGCTACACCTTC

v_call: TRBV20-1
d_call: NA
clone_size: NA
j_call: TRBJ2-5
cdr3_aa: CSARPGRGHEQYF
cdr3_nt: TGCAGTGCTAGACCTGGCAGGGGACATGAGCAGTACTTC

v_call: TRBV7-2
d_call: NA
clone_size: NA
j_call: TRBJ2-3
cdr3_aa: CANSPTTDTQYF
cdr3_nt: TGTGCCAACAGCCCGACGACAGATACGCAGTATTTT

v_call: TRBV7-2
d_call: NA
clone_size: NA
j_call: TRBJ1-1
cdr3_aa: CASSLVGRGAEAFF
cdr3_nt: TGTGCCAGCAGCTTAGTTGGCAGGGGCGCTGAAGCTTTCTTT

v_call: TRBV28
d_call: TRBD2
clone_size: NA
j_call: TRBJ2-1
cdr3_aa: CATQRGADEQFF
cdr3_nt: TGTGCCACCCAGCGGGGGGCCGATGAGCAGTTCTTC

v_call: TRBV7-2
d_call: TRBD2
clone_size: NA
j_call: TRBJ2-1
cdr3_aa: CASSLRRPGLAGGTYNEQFF
cdr3_nt: TGTGCCAGCAGCTTAAGACGTCCGGGACTAGCGGGGGGAACCTACAATGAGCAGTTCTTC

v_call: TRBV12-5
d_call: NA
clone_size: NA
j_call: TRBJ2-6
cdr3_aa: CASGLRGGSGANVLTF
cdr3_nt: TGTGCTAGTGGTTTACGAGGGGGGTCTGGGGCCAACGTCCTGACTTTC

v_call: TRBV12-3/TRBV12-4
d_call: NA
clone_size: NA
j_call: TRBJ2-7
cdr3_aa: CASSLHASGASGGGLQYF
cdr3_nt: TGTGCCAGCAGTCTTCACGCGTCGGGGGCTAGCGGTGGGGGTCTCCAGTACTTC

v_call: TRBV29-1
d_call: NA
clone_size: NA
j_call: TRBJ2-5
cdr3_aa: CSVTGLTNEETQYF
cdr3_nt: TGCAGCGTCACGGGCTTAACGAACGAAGAGACCCAGTACTTC

v_call: TRBV5-6
d_call: NA
clone_size: NA
j_call: TRBJ1-1
cdr3_aa: CASSLDRFTEAFF
cdr3_nt: TGTGCCAGCAGCTTGGACCGGTTCACTGAAGCTTTCTTT